Described below is a single TCR beta chain sequence and its context. Antigen specificity is unknown. This entry belongs to a study of blood T cells in healthy people across ages. Study findings and constraints: The CMV status of each donor remained undetermined, and this could have confounded shifts in expanded clonotypes.

Primers used in a second PCR of about 7 to 11 cycles were a sample-barcoded 5' primer and a J-beta primer mix. TCRdb reprocessed the 5' RACE reads via MiXCR and lists one record per CDR3 protein. Of roughly 930,000 distinct CDR3 sequences listed, around 48% were seen once; the top ten hold roughly an eighth. The V and J ends lost 2 bases and 7 bases respectively, with 18 bases between them. The CDR3 consists of 16 residues. Germline V CDR1 and CDR2: DFQATT, SNEGSKA (reference sequence). The TCR comes from a man younger than 45 in good health. What was sequenced was blood. V usage is TRBV20-1 and J usage is TRBJ1-6, with D maybe TRBD1 (5 bases). The CDR3 protein is CSARPQTATSNSPLHF. The CDR3 nucleotides are TGCAGTGCTAGACCCCAGACAGCCACTTCAAATTCACCCCTCCACTTT.